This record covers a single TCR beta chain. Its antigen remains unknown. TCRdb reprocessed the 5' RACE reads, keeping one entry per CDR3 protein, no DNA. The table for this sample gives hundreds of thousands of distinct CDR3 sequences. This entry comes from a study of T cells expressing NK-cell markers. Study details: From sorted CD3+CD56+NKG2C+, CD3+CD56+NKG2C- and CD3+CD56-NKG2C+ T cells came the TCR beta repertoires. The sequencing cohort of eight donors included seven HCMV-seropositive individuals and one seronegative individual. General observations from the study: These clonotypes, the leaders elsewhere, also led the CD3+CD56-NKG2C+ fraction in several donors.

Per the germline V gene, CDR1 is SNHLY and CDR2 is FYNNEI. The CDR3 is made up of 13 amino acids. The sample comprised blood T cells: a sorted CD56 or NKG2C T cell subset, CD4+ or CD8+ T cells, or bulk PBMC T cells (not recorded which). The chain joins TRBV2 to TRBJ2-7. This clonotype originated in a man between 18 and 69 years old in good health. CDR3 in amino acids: CASSEDARSEQYF.